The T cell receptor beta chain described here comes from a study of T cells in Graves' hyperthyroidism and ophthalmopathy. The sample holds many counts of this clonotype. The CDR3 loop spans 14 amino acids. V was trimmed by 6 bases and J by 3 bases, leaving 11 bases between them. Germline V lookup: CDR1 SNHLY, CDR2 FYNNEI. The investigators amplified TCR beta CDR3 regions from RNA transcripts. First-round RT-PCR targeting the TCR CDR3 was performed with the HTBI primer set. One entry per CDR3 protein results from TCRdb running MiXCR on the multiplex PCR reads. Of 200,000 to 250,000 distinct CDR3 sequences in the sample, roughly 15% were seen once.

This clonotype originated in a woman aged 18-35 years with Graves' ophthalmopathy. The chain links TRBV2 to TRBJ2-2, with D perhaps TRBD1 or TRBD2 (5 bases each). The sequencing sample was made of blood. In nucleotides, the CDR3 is TGTGCCAGCAGGGGGACGGCGTACACCGGGGAGCTGTTTTTT. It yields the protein CASRGTAYTGELFF.